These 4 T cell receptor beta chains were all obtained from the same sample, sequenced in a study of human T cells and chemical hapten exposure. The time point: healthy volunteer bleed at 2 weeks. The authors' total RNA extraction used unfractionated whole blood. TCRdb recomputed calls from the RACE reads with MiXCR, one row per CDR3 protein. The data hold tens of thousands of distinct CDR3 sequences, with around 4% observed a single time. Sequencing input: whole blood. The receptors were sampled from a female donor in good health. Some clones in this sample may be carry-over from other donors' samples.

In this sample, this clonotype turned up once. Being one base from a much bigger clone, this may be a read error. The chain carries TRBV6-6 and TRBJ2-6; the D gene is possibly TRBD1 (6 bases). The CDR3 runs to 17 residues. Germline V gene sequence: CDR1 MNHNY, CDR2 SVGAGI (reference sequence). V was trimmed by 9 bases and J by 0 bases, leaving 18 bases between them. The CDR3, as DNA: TGTGCCAGTAGGACGGAACAGGGCCTCTCTGGGGCCAACGTCCTGACTTTC. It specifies CASRTEQGLSGANVLTF.

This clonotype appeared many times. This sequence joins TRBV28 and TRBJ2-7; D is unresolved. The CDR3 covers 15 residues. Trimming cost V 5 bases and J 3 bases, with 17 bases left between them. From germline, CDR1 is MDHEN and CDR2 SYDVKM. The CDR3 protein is CASSMVLSANYEQYF. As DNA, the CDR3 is TGTGCCAGCAGTATGGTCCTTTCGGCTAACTACGAGCAGTACTTC.

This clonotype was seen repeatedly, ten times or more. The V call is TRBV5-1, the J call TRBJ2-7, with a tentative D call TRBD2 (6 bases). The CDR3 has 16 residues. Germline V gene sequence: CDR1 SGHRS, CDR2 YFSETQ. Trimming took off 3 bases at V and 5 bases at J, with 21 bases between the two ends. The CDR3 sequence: CASSSEGPAGWNEQYF. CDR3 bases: TGCGCCAGCAGCTCGGAGGGACCAGCAGGGTGGAACGAGCAGTACTTC.

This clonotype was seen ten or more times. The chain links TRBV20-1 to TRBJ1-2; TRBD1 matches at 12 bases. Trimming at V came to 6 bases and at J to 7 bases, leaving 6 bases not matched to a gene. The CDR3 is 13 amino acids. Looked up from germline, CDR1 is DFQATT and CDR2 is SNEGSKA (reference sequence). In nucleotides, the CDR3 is TGCAGTGCGCCAGGGACAGGGGGCCGTGGCTACACCTTC. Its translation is CSAPGTGGRGYTF.